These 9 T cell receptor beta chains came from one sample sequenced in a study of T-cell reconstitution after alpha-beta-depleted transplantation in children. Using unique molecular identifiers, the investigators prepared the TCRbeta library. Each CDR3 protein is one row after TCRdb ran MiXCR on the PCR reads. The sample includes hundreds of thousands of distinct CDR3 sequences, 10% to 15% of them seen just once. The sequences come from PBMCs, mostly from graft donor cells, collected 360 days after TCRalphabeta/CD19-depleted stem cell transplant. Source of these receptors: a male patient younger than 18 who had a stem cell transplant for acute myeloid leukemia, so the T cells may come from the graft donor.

The CDR3 nucleotides read TGCAGTGGGACTAGCGGCGAGCAGTACTTC. Its protein product is CSGTSGEQYF. The chain combines TRBV20-1 with TRBJ2-7, with 10 bases lining up with TRBD2. The V gene's germline CDR1 is DFQATT and CDR2 SNEGSKA (reference sequence). There are 10 residues in the CDR3. V shed 7 bases, J shed 6 bases, and the junction held 0 bases outside the gene matches.

CDR3 sequence reads: CASRSGSSTDTQYF. In DNA form, the CDR3 reads TGTGCCAGTAGGTCGGGCAGTTCCACAGATACGCAGTATTTT. The chain links TRBV19 to TRBJ2-3, with D hard to call. The CDR3 runs 14 residues. Germline V CDR1 and CDR2: LNHDA, SQIVND (reference sequence). The V end lost 6 bases, the J end lost 2 bases, and 12 bases lay between the germline ends. Full variable domain (outside the CDR3, taken from reference TRBV19 and TRBJ2-3): DGGITQSPKYLFRKEGQNVTLSCEQNLNHDAMYWYRQDPGQGLRLIYYSQIVNDFQKGDIAEGYSVSREKKESFPLTVTSAQKNPTAFYLCASRSGSSTDTQYFGPGTRLTVL.

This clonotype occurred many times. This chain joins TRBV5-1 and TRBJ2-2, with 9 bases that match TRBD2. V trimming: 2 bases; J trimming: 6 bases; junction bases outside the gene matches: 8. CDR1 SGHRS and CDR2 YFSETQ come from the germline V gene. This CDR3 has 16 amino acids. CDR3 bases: TGCGCCAGCAGCTTAGGCGGGGGGGCCAAGTCCGGGGAGCTGTTTTTT. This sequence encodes CASSLGGGAKSGELFF.

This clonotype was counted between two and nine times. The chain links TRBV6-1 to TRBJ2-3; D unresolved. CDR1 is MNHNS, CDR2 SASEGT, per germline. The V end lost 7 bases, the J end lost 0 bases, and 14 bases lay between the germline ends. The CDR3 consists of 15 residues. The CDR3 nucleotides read TGTGCCAGCACCCCGCCTGGGATAAGCACAGATACGCAGTATTTT. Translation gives CASTPPGISTDTQYF.

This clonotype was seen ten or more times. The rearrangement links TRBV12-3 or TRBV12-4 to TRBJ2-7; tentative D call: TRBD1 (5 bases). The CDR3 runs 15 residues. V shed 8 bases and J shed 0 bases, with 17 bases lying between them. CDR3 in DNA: TGTGCCAGCGGCCCGGCAGGGCCAAGCTCCTACGAGCAGTACTTC. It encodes CASGPAGPSSYEQYF.

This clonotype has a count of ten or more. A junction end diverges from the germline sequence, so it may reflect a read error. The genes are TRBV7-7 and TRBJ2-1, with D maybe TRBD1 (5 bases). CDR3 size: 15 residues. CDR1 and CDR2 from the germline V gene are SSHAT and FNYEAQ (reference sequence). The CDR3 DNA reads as TGTGCTAGCAGCCCGAGACAGAGCTCCTACAATGAGCAGTTCTTC. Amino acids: CASSPRQSSYNEQFF.

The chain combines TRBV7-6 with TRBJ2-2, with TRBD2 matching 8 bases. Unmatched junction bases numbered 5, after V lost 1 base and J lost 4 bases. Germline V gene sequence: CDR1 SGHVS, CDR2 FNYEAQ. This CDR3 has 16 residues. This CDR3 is CASSLVGLAGTGELFF. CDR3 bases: TGTGCCAGCAGCTTAGTCGGTCTAGCGGGCACCGGGGAGCTGTTTTTT. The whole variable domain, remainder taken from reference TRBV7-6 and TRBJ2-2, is GAGVSQSPRYKVTKRGQDVALRCDPISGHVSLYWYRQALGQGPEFLTYFNYEAQQDKSGLPNDRFSAERPEGSISTLTIQRTEQRDSAMYRCASSLVGLAGTGELFFGEGSRLTVL.

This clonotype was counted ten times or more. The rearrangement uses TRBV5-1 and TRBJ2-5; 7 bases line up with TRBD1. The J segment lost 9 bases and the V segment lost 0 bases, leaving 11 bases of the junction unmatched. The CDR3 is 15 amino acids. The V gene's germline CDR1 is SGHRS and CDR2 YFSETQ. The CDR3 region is CASSLVTTGKAAQYF. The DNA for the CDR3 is TGCGCCAGCAGCTTGGTCACGACAGGGAAGGCGGCCCAGTACTTC.

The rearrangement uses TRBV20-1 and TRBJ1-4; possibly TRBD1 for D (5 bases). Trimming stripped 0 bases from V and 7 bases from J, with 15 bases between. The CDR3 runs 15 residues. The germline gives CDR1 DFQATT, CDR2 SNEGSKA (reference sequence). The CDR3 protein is CSARDGRGRGEKLFF. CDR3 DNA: TGCAGTGCTAGAGATGGCCGGGGGAGGGGTGAAAAACTGTTTTTT.